The 8 T cell receptor beta chains below were found in one sample sequenced in a study of identical twins. MiXCR, applied by TCRdb to the 5' RACE reads, yields one record per CDR3 protein. This sample carries more than 400,000 distinct CDR3 sequences, 12% to 15% of them seen once, and the ten largest clones take around 0.4%. The same data also went into a second study, on yellow fever vaccine responses in identical twins.

Sequenced sample: CD4+ T cells sorted from blood. These receptors all stem from a woman aged 18-29 years in good health.

The chain is built from TRBV11-1 and TRBJ2-3; TRBD2 matches at 7 bases. The CDR3 consists of 20 residues. Germline V lookup: CDR1 SGHAT, CDR2 FQDESV (reference sequence). J gave up 1 base and V 7 bases, and 23 bases lay outside the gene matches. CDR3: CASINNRWASGAPGTDTQYF. CDR3 DNA sequence: TGTGCCAGCATCAATAACCGGTGGGCTAGCGGAGCCCCCGGCACAGATACGCAGTATTTT.

There are many counts of this clonotype. The gene calls are TRBV3-1 and TRBJ2-7, with 13 bases that match TRBD2. Per the germline V gene, CDR1 is LGHDT and CDR2 is YNNKEL (reference sequence). Trimming removed 4 bases from V and 5 bases from J; junction bases left unmatched: 8. This CDR3 comprises 16 residues. The CDR3 bases are TGTGCCAGCAGCCTCAGGACTAGCGGGAGTATTCACGAGCAGTACTTC. Translating gives CASSLRTSGSIHEQYF.

This clonotype came up a few times. The CDR3 spells CASKSGAGYNEQFF. The CDR3 nucleotides read TGTGCCAGCAAATCAGGGGCCGGCTACAATGAGCAGTTCTTC. This chain joins TRBV7-9 and TRBJ2-1, with TRBD1 as a possible D gene (6 bases). The CDR3 covers 14 residues. The germline V gene has CDR1 SEHNR and CDR2 FQNEAQ (reference sequence). The ends were cut back, 7 bases at V and 3 bases at J, with 13 bases in the middle. Full variable domain (missing parts from reference TRBV7-9 and TRBJ2-1): DTGVSQNPRHKITKRGQNVTFRCDPISEHNRLYWYRQTLGQGPEFLTYFQNEAQLEKSRLLSDRFSAERPKGSFSTLEIQRTEQGDSAMYLCASKSGAGYNEQFFGPGTRLTVL.

The chain links TRBV5-1 to TRBJ2-7; 10 positions match TRBD2. The CDR3 is 16 residues long. Trimming at V came to 4 bases and at J to 0 bases, leaving 7 bases not matched to a gene. Germline lookup yields CDR1 SGHRS and CDR2 YFSETQ. The CDR3 region has the DNA TGCGCCAGCAGCCCCGCTAGCGGGAGTTCCTCCTACGAGCAGTACTTC. It is translated as CASSPASGSSSYEQYF.

The chain links TRBV28 to TRBJ2-1; 7 bases are shared with TRBD2. CDR3 size: 13 residues. Germline V gives CDR1 MDHEN, CDR2 SYDVKM. V trimming: 8 bases; J trimming: 9 bases; junction bases outside the gene matches: 10. The CDR3 DNA sequence: TGTGCCAGCGGGTTGCGGGAGCGAGGTGAGCAGTTCTTC. Translated: CASGLRERGEQFF.

In this sample, this clonotype turned up a few times. This chain connects TRBV20-1 to TRBJ2-7; no reliable D call. Trimming took off 3 bases at V and 5 bases at J, with 8 bases between the two ends. The CDR3 is made up of 11 amino acids. CDR1 is DFQATT, CDR2 SNEGSKA, per germline (reference sequence). The CDR3 is CSASSPDEQYV. In nucleotides, the CDR3 is TGCAGTGCTAGTTCCCCGGACGAGCAGTACGTC.

The chain uses TRBV20-1 and TRBJ1-4; D not resolved. Germline CDR1 DFQATT, CDR2 SNEGSKA (reference sequence). CDR3 length equals 14 residues. V shed 0 bases and J shed 8 bases, with 13 bases lying between them. The CDR3 loop reads CSARDGVDEEKLFF. The CDR3 coding sequence is TGCAGTGCTAGAGATGGGGTCGACGAGGAAAAACTGTTTTTT.

This clonotype came up a few times. This chain links TRBV12-3 or TRBV12-4 with TRBJ1-6; D gene ambiguous. CDR3 size: 16 residues. Trimming pared 1 base from V and 6 bases from J, leaving 13 bases between. The CDR3 DNA sequence: TGTGCCAGCAGTTTAGGGTCTCCAATGTCTAATTCACCCCTCCACTTT. Protein sequence: CASSLGSPMSNSPLHF.